The sequence of this TCR beta chain was determined in a study of CD8+ T cells in alopecia areata. The overall study: Treated patients were dosed with oral tofacitinib, taking 5 to 10 mg twice daily.

Lesional scalp punch biopsies and peripheral blood came from alopecia areata patients. There are 16 residues in the CDR3. V was cut by 2 bases and J by 8 bases, with 21 bases left in between. Germline assignment: CDR1 SEHNR and CDR2 FQNEAQ (reference sequence). Study results and limitations: Sequence data from scalp samples additionally include resident alphabeta T cells of normal skin. Lesional scalp, notably in alopecia totalis/universalis, had clonality above that of normal scalp.

As the sequencing template, cDNA was produced by extracting RNA and reverse transcribing it. Method: immunoSEQ multiplex PCR; TCRdb's copy keeps in-frame clones and lacks some. This sample has approximately 54,000 clones, with around 96% found just once. In regard to this clone: Its specificity is not known.

The input for sequencing was CD8+ T cells sorted from blood, taken at week 0. This receptor was taken from a human donor with alopecia areata. This sequence joins TRBV7-9 and TRBJ1-2; TRBD1 might be the D (5 bases). The CDR3 loop reads CASSLSGDGPFGGYTF. In DNA, the CDR3 is TGTGCCAGCAGCTTAAGTGGGGACGGACCGTTCGGAGGCTACACCTTC.